A selection of T cell receptor beta chains follows, all from one sample in a study of cytomegalovirus exposure and HLA in healthy donors. Profiling relied on immunoSEQ multiplex PCR, and the TCRdb table lists in-frame clones only, not all of them. The sample has about 240,000 clones; about 81% are singletons. Sequenced material: PBMCs. These TCRs come from a middle-aged woman in good health and CMV-seropositive. CDR3s leave out the opening cysteine and the closing phenylalanine or tryptophan.

j_gene: TRBJ1-6
len: 12
v_gene: TRBV7-9
CDR3aa: SSSVQGPDSPLH

j_gene: TRBJ1-5
len: 13
v_gene: TRBV19
CDR3aa: ASSIVPGDGQPQH

j_gene: TRBJ2-7
len: 11
v_gene: TRBV18
CDR3aa: ASSPGEVYEQY

j_gene: TRBJ1-2
len: 10
v_gene: TRBV25-1
CDR3aa: ASFDRDYGYT

j_gene: TRBJ1-6
len: 13
v_gene: TRBV6-1
CDR3aa: ASTKDMSYNSPLH

j_gene: TRBJ1-2
len: 12
v_gene: TRBV6-5
CDR3aa: ASSRDRANYGYT

j_gene: TRBJ1-2
len: 9
v_gene: TRBV20-1
CDR3aa: SAILNYGYT

j_gene: TRBJ1-2
len: 15
v_gene: TRBV27
CDR3aa: ASSREGQGPINYGYT

j_gene: TRBJ2-3
len: 15
v_gene: TRBV5-1
CDR3aa: ASSNGLAGGPVDTQY

j_gene: TRBJ2-1
len: 11
v_gene: TRBV27
CDR3aa: ASRSTIYNEQF

j_gene: TRBJ1-6
len: 15
v_gene: TRBV12-5
CDR3aa: ASAARDRGRMNSPLH

j_gene: TRBJ2-7
len: 10
v_gene: TRBV30
CDR3aa: AFGGQGLEQY

j_gene: TRBJ2-7
len: 13
v_gene: TRBV19
CDR3aa: ASSNPQGWGGEQY

j_gene: TRBJ1-2
len: 14
v_gene: TRBV7-2
CDR3aa: ASSLEGPGVDYGYT

j_gene: TRBJ1-1
len: 12
v_gene: TRBV6-1
CDR3aa: ASSERTAAIEAF

j_gene: TRBJ1-5
len: 11
v_gene: TRBV30
CDR3aa: AWSGGPNQPQH

j_gene: TRBJ1-2
len: 13
v_gene: TRBV4-3
CDR3aa: ASSHSGDQGYGYT

j_gene: TRBJ2-2
len: 13
v_gene: TRBV7-2
CDR3aa: ASSREAGVTGELF

j_gene: TRBJ1-2
len: 12
v_gene: TRBV19
CDR3aa: ASSTGEGGVNYT

j_gene: TRBJ2-3
len: 15
v_gene: TRBV6-1
CDR3aa: ASSEVRTSGGTDTQY

j_gene: TRBJ1-6
len: 13
v_gene: TRBV25-1
CDR3aa: ASSPQTGGSSPLH

j_gene: TRBJ2-1
len: 8
v_gene: TRBV5-8
CDR3aa: ATGDNEQF

j_gene: TRBJ2-3
len: 14
v_gene: TRBV7-2
CDR3aa: ASSLGGGGGIDTQY

j_gene: TRBJ1-4
len: 9
v_gene: TRBV29-1
CDR3aa: SVAHSEKLF

j_gene: TRBJ1-1
len: 11
v_gene: TRBV9
CDR3aa: ASNLGQNTEAF

j_gene: TRBJ1-2
len: 12
v_gene: TRBV30
CDR3aa: AWSVTGSKELYT

j_gene: TRBJ2-3
len: 14
v_gene: TRBV27
CDR3aa: ASSLWTGGGPDTQY

j_gene: TRBJ1-2
len: 15
v_gene: TRBV7-6
CDR3aa: ASSLGSGASMVLGYT

j_gene: TRBJ1-2
len: 11
v_gene: TRBV27
CDR3aa: ASSSLTGELYT

j_gene: TRBJ2-1
len: 12
v_gene: TRBV6-5
CDR3aa: ASSRSDRYNEQF

j_gene: TRBJ1-5
len: 16
v_gene: TRBV5-5
CDR3aa: ASSLGTPNGVQPGPQH

j_gene: TRBJ1-6
len: 14
v_gene: TRBV4-1
CDR3aa: ASSQEGGSENSPLH

j_gene: TRBJ2-7
len: 12
v_gene: TRBV5-6
CDR3aa: ASSLTGRTYEQY

j_gene: NA
len: 15
v_gene: TRBV21-1
CDR3aa: ASSKDARRGASYEQY

j_gene: TRBJ2-1
len: 13
v_gene: TRBV5-1
CDR3aa: ASSWDSRRGNEQF

j_gene: TRBJ2-7
len: 13
v_gene: TRBV25-1
CDR3aa: VSSESTSGGYEQY

j_gene: TRBJ2-3
len: 14
v_gene: TRBV5-6
CDR3aa: ASSAITGESTDTQY

j_gene: TRBJ2-7
len: 12
v_gene: TRBV19
CDR3aa: ASSTPGQGYEQY

j_gene: TRBJ1-2
len: 10
v_gene: TRBV27
CDR3aa: ASSSGFYGYT

j_gene: TRBJ1-2
len: 12
v_gene: TRBV19
CDR3aa: ASSILGADYGYT

j_gene: TRBJ1-2
len: 10
v_gene: TRBV5-1
CDR3aa: ASSWDIGGYT

j_gene: TRBJ2-6
len: 18
v_gene: TRBV29-1
CDR3aa: SVGGFSRDRGTSGANVLT

j_gene: TRBJ2-7
len: 10
v_gene: TRBV30
CDR3aa: AYQTGINEQY

j_gene: TRBJ2-5
len: 11
v_gene: TRBV30
CDR3aa: AWSVGGEETQY

j_gene: TRBJ2-7
len: 12
v_gene: TRBV7-2
CDR3aa: ASSLPGQKYEQY

j_gene: TRBJ1-2
len: 12
v_gene: TRBV10-2
CDR3aa: ATTGEQPRYGYT

j_gene: TRBJ2-7
len: 12
v_gene: TRBV19
CDR3aa: ASSPAQASYEQY

j_gene: NA
len: 15
v_gene: TRBV11-2
CDR3aa: ASSPLPGQGADGEQY

j_gene: TRBJ2-5
len: 15
v_gene: TRBV5-6
CDR3aa: ASSLTSGGANHRAQY

j_gene: TRBJ1-1
len: 15
v_gene: TRBV4-1
CDR3aa: ASSQDRTDYLNTEAF

j_gene: TRBJ2-7
len: 16
v_gene: TRBV4-1
CDR3aa: ASSHANFIGVSGYEQY

j_gene: NA
len: 12
v_gene: TRBV19
CDR3aa: ASSADLQVYEQY

j_gene: TRBJ2-5
len: 11
v_gene: TRBV11-1
CDR3aa: ASRKQGLETQY

j_gene: TRBJ1-4
len: 13
v_gene: TRBV7-2
CDR3aa: ASSLHGGPNEKLF